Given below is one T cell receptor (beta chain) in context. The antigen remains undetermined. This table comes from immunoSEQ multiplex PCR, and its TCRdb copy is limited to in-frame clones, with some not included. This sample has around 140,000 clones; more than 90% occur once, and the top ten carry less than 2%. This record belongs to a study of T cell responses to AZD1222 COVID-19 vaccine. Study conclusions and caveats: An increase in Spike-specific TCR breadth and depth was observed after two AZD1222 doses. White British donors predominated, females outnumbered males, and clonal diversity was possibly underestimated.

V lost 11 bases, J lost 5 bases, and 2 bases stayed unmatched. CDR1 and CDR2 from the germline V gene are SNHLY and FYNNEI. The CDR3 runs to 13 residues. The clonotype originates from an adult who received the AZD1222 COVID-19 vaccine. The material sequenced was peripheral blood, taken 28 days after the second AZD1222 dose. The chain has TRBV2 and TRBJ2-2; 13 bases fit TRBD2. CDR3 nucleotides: TGTGCCGGACTAGCGGGGGAGACCGGGGAGCTGTTTTTT. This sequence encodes CAGLAGETGELFF. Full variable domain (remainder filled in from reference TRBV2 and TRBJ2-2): EPEVTQTPSHQVTQMGQEVILRCVPISNHLYFYWYRQILGQKVEFLVSFYNNEISEKSEIFDDQFSVERPDGSNFTLKIRSTKLEDSAMYFCAGLAGETGELFFGEGSRLTVL.